This TCR beta chain emerged from a study of technical replicates of blood from several donors. Trimming pared 1 base from V and 8 bases from J, leaving 14 bases between. CDR3 length: 15 residues. CDR1 and CDR2 from the germline V gene are MGHDK and SYGVNS. Clones were read by immunoSEQ multiplex PCR, and TCRdb kept only the in-frame ones, dropping some. The table lists just under 85,000 clones, around 94% of them singletons. The sequence was obtained from a human donor in good health. The chain couples TRBV25-1 to TRBJ2-2; D remains unclear. Sequencing was done on a sample of T cells isolated from PBMCs. The CDR3 bases are TGTGCCAGCAGTGAATCGTACAGAACAGTAGGGGAGCTGTTTTTT. Residues: CASSESYRTVGELFF.